The entry below gives a single TCR beta chain sequence along with its context. Data came from immunoSEQ multiplex PCR; TCRdb stores just in-frame clones and leaves some out. The repertoire holds about 360,000 clones, with about 90% as singletons. Cohort 3 donors were reported recovered after two negative PCRs, clearance, or symptom resolution. The sample originates from a study of blood T cell repertoires in COVID-19. CDR1 is SGHRS and CDR2 is YFSETQ in the germline V gene. The CDR3 totals 18 residues. J gave up 6 bases and V 6 bases, and 18 bases lay outside the gene matches. This clonotype was obtained from a man aged 25-45 years who had recovered from COVID-19. The V call is TRBV5-1, the J call TRBJ2-3; TRBD2 agrees at 11 bases. Input material: PBMCs or T cells enriched from blood (not recorded which). CDR3 sequence reads: CASKSWVSSGGPGDTQYF. The CDR3 region has the DNA TGCGCCAGCAAATCGTGGGTTTCTAGCGGGGGGCCTGGGGATACGCAGTATTTT.